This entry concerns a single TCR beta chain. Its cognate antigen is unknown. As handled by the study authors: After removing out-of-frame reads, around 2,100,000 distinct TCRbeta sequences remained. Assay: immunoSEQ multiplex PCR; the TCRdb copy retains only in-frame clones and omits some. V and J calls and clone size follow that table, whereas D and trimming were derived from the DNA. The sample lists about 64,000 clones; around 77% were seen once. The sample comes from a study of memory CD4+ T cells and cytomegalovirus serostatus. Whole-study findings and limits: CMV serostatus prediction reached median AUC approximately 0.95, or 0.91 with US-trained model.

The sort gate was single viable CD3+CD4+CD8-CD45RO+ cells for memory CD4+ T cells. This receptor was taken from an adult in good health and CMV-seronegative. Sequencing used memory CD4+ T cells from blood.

In DNA form, the CDR3 reads TGTGCCAGCAGCGCCTTCCCTGGGGGCGAGCAGTACTTC. Its translation: CASSAFPGGEQYF. This chain links TRBV9 with TRBJ2-7; D assignment may be TRBD1 or TRBD2 (5 bases each). CDR3 length equals 13 residues. The germline V gene has CDR1 SGDLS and CDR2 YYNGEE. Deletions cut 3 bases from V and 6 bases from J, with 13 bases between.